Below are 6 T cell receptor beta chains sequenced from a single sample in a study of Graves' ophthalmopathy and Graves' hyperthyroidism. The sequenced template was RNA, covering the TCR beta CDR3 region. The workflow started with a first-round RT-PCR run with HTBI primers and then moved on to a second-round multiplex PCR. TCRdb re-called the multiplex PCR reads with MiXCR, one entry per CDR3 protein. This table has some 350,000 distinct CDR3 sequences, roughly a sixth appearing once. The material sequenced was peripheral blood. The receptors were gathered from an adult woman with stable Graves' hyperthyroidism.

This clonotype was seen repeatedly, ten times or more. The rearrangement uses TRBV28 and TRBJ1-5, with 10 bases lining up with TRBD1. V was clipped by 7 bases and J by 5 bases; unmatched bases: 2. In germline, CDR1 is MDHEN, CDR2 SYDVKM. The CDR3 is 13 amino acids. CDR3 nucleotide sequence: TGTGCCAGCACCGGGACAGGGGATCAGCCCCAGCATTTT. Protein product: CASTGTGDQPQHF.

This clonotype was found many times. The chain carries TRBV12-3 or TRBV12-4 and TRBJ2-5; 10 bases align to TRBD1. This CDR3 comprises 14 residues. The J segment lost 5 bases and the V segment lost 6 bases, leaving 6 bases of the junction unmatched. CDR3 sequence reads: CASRPDRGLETQYF. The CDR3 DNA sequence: TGTGCCAGCAGACCCGACAGGGGGCTGGAGACCCAGTACTTC.

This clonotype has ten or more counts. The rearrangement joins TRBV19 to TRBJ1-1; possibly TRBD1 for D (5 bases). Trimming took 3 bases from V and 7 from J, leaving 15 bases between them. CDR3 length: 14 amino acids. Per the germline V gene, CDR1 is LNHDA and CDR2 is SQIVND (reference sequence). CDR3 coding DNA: TGTGCCAGTAGTATTAGGACACGGAGGGATGAAGCTTTCTTT. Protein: CASSIRTRRDEAFF.

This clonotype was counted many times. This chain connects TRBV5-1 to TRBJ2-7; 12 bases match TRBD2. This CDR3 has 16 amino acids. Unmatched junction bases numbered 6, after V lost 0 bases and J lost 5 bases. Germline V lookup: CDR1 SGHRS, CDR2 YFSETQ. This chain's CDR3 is CASSLEGTSGWHEQYF. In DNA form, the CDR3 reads TGCGCCAGCAGCTTGGAGGGGACTAGCGGGTGGCACGAGCAGTACTTC.

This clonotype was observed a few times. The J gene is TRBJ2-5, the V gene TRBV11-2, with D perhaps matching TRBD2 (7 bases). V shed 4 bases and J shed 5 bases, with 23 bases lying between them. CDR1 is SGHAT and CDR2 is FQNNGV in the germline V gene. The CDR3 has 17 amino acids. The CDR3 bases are TGTGCCAGCAGCTCCCCCGCTAGGGGGAGGGCCTTGGAGACCCAGTACTTC. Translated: CASSSPARGRALETQYF.

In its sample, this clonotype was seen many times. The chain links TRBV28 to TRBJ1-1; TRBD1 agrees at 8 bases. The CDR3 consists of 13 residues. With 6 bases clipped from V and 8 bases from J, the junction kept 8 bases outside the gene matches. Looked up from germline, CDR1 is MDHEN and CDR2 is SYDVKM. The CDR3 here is CASRYQGAREAFF. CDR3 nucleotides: TGTGCCAGCAGATATCAGGGGGCTCGGGAAGCTTTCTTT.